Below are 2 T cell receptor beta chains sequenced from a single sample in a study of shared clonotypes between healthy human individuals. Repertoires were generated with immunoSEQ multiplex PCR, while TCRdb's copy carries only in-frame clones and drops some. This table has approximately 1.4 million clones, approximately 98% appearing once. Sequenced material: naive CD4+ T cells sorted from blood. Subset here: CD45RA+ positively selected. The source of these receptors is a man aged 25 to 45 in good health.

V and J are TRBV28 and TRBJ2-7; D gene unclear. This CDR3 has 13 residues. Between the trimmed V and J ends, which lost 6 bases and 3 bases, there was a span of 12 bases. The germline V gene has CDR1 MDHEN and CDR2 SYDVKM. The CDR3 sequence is CASRGSAFYEQYF. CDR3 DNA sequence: TGTGCCAGCAGGGGCTCCGCGTTCTACGAGCAGTACTTC.

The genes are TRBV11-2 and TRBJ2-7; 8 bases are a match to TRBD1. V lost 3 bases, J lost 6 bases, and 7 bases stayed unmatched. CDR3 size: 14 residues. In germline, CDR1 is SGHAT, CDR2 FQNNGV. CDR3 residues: CASSLAGGNGEQYF. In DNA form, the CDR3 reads TGTGCCAGCAGCTTGGCAGGGGGCAACGGCGAGCAGTACTTC.